This section outlines one TCR beta chain sequence together with its context. The antigen is undetermined. This specimen belongs to a study of OX40 agonist ivuxolimab in advanced cancers. Study background: Prior anti-PD-1, anti-PD-L1 or anti-CTLA-4 therapy was allowed; approximately 41% had some. Whole-study findings and limits: Dose levels from 0.1 to 3.0 mg/kg saw CD4+ and CD8+ blood T cells expand clonally by week 6. The mean number of expanded clones was higher in CD8+ T cells than in CD4+.

Patients with autoimmune history or systemic immunosuppression were excluded. Libraries were prepared by immunoSEQ multiplex PCR; TCRdb keeps only in-frame clonotypes and omits some of them. Here the sample spans approximately 99,000 clones, about 96% being singletons. The CDR3 runs 20 residues. Germline lookup yields CDR1 SGHRS and CDR2 YFSETQ. Trimming took 4 bases from V and 0 from J; bases not matched to a gene: 17. The sequence was collected from an adult with an advanced solid tumor such as melanoma, head and neck, liver or kidney cancer. The chain joins TRBV5-1 to TRBJ2-3, with TRBD2 identical over 10 bases. Material: CD4+ or CD8+ T cells sorted from blood, obtained in a trial of the OX40 agonist ivuxolimab. Written as DNA, the CDR3 is TGCGCCAGCAGCCCCACCGAGGTAGCGGGAGGACCCCTTAGCACAGATACGCAGTATTTT. Amino acid sequence: CASSPTEVAGGPLSTDTQYF.